The rows below give T cell receptor beta chains drawn from one sample of a study of blood T cell repertoires in COVID-19. TCRdb keeps only in-frame clones here, not all; method: immunoSEQ multiplex PCR. In the table there are about 290,000 clones, around four fifths of which are singletons. The source material was peripheral blood. The receptors stem from a woman in her 50s with active or convalescent COVID-19. CDR3s include the opening cysteine and the closing phenylalanine or tryptophan. D genes are given only for firm matches. Some rows have no size entry. The others give once, few or many, or a class for an expanded clone.

d_gene: -; j_gene: TRBJ2-3; abundance: few; v_gene: TRBV30; CDR3nt: TGTGCCTGTTTCTCTGGAGGCGGGACTGGAAAACGCACAGATACGCAGTATTTT; CDR3aa: CACFSGGGTGKRTDTQYF
d_gene: TRBD1; j_gene: TRBJ1-2; abundance: -; v_gene: TRBV7-8; CDR3nt: TGTGCCAGCAGCCCCCACCCCCCCGGGACAGGGGTAGGCTACACCTTC; CDR3aa: CASSPHPPGTGVGYTF
d_gene: -; j_gene: TRBJ2-4; abundance: -; v_gene: TRBV23-1; CDR3nt: TGCGCTACCCACAGTAACATTCAGTACTTC; CDR3aa: CATHSNIQYF
d_gene: -; j_gene: TRBJ1-6; abundance: -; v_gene: TRBV7-8; CDR3nt: TGTGCCAGCACCACCAGGGGTGGAGGCTTAGCAAAACTCCACTTT; CDR3aa: CASTTRGGGLAKLHF
d_gene: TRBD2; j_gene: TRBJ2-1; abundance: -; v_gene: TRBV19; CDR3nt: TGTGCCAGTAGTGTGACTAGCGGGGGGTACAATGAGCAGTTCTTC; CDR3aa: CASSVTSGGYNEQFF
d_gene: TRBD2; j_gene: TRBJ2-7; abundance: -; v_gene: TRBV4-1; CDR3nt: TGCGCCAGCAGCTCCTGGACTAGCGGGCTCTACGAGCAGTACTTC; CDR3aa: CASSSWTSGLYEQYF
d_gene: TRBD2; j_gene: TRBJ2-7; abundance: -; v_gene: TRBV9; CDR3nt: TGTGCCAGCATATACTGGGAGGGCGAGCAGTACTTC; CDR3aa: CASIYWEGEQYF
d_gene: -; j_gene: TRBJ2-5; abundance: -; v_gene: TRBV5-4; CDR3nt: TGTGCCAGCAGCTTTGATCAGGGAAGGCAAGAGACCCAGTACTTC; CDR3aa: CASSFDQGRQETQYF
d_gene: TRBD1; j_gene: TRBJ2-7; abundance: -; v_gene: TRBV28; CDR3nt: TGTGCCAGCAGTTTGCCACAGGGGATCGCCTCCTACGAGCAGTACTTC; CDR3aa: CASSLPQGIASYEQYF
d_gene: -; j_gene: TRBJ2-7; abundance: -; v_gene: TRBV5-5; CDR3nt: TGTGCCAGCAGCTTCAGGGATTCCTACGAGCAGTACTTC; CDR3aa: CASSFRDSYEQYF
d_gene: TRBD2; j_gene: TRBJ2-1; abundance: -; v_gene: TRBV5-6; CDR3nt: TGTGCCAGCAGACCTGCAACGGGAGGGGACAATGAGCAGTTCTTC; CDR3aa: CASRPATGGDNEQFF
d_gene: -; j_gene: TRBJ1-1; abundance: few; v_gene: TRBV2; CDR3nt: TGTGCCAGCAGCTCCGACAGGAACACTGAAGCTTTCTTT; CDR3aa: CASSSDRNTEAFF
d_gene: TRBD1; j_gene: TRBJ1-1; abundance: few; v_gene: TRBV25-1; CDR3nt: TGTGCCAGCAGTGCCGACAGGGACAGGCCCTTTAATCCTTTCTTT; CDR3aa: CASSADRDRPFNPFF
d_gene: -; j_gene: TRBJ1-3; abundance: once; v_gene: TRBV7-9; CDR3nt: TGTGCCAGCAGCTCTGGGATAGGGGATGGAAACACCATATATTTT; CDR3aa: CASSSGIGDGNTIYF
d_gene: -; j_gene: TRBJ1-1; abundance: -; v_gene: TRBV29-1; CDR3nt: TGCAGCGTTGAACGGCGGATGAACACTGAAGCTTTCTTT; CDR3aa: CSVERRMNTEAFF
d_gene: TRBD1; j_gene: TRBJ2-7; abundance: -; v_gene: TRBV2; CDR3nt: TGTGCCAGCAGTCCGGGACAGGGGGTTACGAAGCAGTACTTC; CDR3aa: CASSPGQGVTKQYF
d_gene: TRBD1; j_gene: TRBJ2-7; abundance: -; v_gene: TRBV5-1; CDR3nt: TGCGCCAGCAGCTTGCCCAGGACAGGGAACGAGCAGTACTTC; CDR3aa: CASSLPRTGNEQYF
d_gene: -; j_gene: TRBJ1-1; abundance: -; v_gene: TRBV19; CDR3nt: TGTGCCAGTAGTATTAGCTCCCGGGGGACTGAAGCTTTCTTT; CDR3aa: CASSISSRGTEAFF
d_gene: -; j_gene: TRBJ2-1; abundance: -; v_gene: TRBV7-9; CDR3nt: TGTGCCAGCAGCTTAGAGACGTGGCGGAGCTCCTACAATGAGCAGTTCTTC; CDR3aa: CASSLETWRSSYNEQFF
d_gene: -; j_gene: TRBJ2-1; abundance: once; v_gene: TRBV5-1; CDR3nt: TGCGCCAGCAGCCTTAACCGGGACTTTACCAATGAGCAGTTCTTC; CDR3aa: CASSLNRDFTNEQFF
d_gene: -; j_gene: TRBJ1-4; abundance: -; v_gene: TRBV7-8; CDR3nt: TGTGCCAGCAGCTTAGCCCGGATGGCCAGGGGTGAAAAACTGTTTTTT; CDR3aa: CASSLARMARGEKLFF
d_gene: -; j_gene: TRBJ1-2; abundance: -; v_gene: TRBV7-9; CDR3nt: TGTGCCAGCAGTCCTCTTTTACAGGCTTTAAACTATGGCTACACCTTC; CDR3aa: CASSPLLQALNYGYTF
d_gene: TRBD1; j_gene: TRBJ1-6; abundance: -; v_gene: TRBV15; CDR3nt: TGTGCCACCAGCAGTCCAGACAGGGCTCGTCGCCTCCACTTT; CDR3aa: CATSSPDRARRLHF
d_gene: -; j_gene: TRBJ1-2; abundance: -; v_gene: TRBV27; CDR3nt: TGTGCCAGCAGTTTAGAGGACAGTCAGCTATGGTATGGCTACACCTTC; CDR3aa: CASSLEDSQLWYGYTF
d_gene: -; j_gene: TRBJ2-1; abundance: -; v_gene: TRBV5-1; CDR3nt: TGCGCCAGCAGCCCCGAAGGGGACACCACGAGCTCCTACAATGAGCAGTTCTTC; CDR3aa: CASSPEGDTTSSYNEQFF
d_gene: TRBD1; j_gene: TRBJ1-2; abundance: -; v_gene: TRBV19; CDR3nt: TGTGCCAGTAGTAGCCGCTACAGGGGGACGCCTTTGGGCTACACCTTC; CDR3aa: CASSSRYRGTPLGYTF
d_gene: TRBD2; j_gene: TRBJ2-1; abundance: -; v_gene: TRBV12-5; CDR3nt: TGTGCTAGTGGTTTGCAGACTAGCAGATCTCCCAATGAGCAGTTCTTC; CDR3aa: CASGLQTSRSPNEQFF
d_gene: TRBD1; j_gene: TRBJ2-2; abundance: -; v_gene: TRBV19; CDR3nt: TGTGCCAGTAGGACCCGACAGGGGAGTAACTCCGGGGAGCTGTTTTTT; CDR3aa: CASRTRQGSNSGELFF
d_gene: -; j_gene: TRBJ1-3; abundance: -; v_gene: TRBV9; CDR3nt: TGTGCCAGCAGCGTAGATGGGGAGGCCTCTGGAAACACCATATATTTT; CDR3aa: CASSVDGEASGNTIYF
d_gene: -; j_gene: TRBJ2-1; abundance: -; v_gene: TRBV27; CDR3nt: TGTGCCAGCAGTTTAAGTACTATCTCCTACAATGAGCAGTTCTTC; CDR3aa: CASSLSTISYNEQFF
d_gene: TRBD1; j_gene: TRBJ1-5; abundance: once; v_gene: TRBV15; CDR3nt: TGTGCCACCAGCGACAGGGTGGTAAGAAATCAGCCCCAGCATTTT; CDR3aa: CATSDRVVRNQPQHF
d_gene: TRBD1; j_gene: TRBJ2-1; abundance: once; v_gene: TRBV27; CDR3nt: TGTGCCAGCAGTTTAAGGCCGCCTCGGACAGGGGATGAGCAGTTCTTC; CDR3aa: CASSLRPPRTGDEQFF